This TCR beta chain was retrieved from a study of T cell responses to AZD1222 COVID-19 vaccine. Study observations and caveats: Dominant at 160-218 and 743-854, vaccine-associated CD4 TCRs also spanned spike. Two doses of AZD1222 preceded a rise in Spike-specific TCR breadth and depth.

V lost 5 bases and J 0 bases, leaving 7 bases between the germline ends. The CDR3 is 14 residues long. In germline, CDR1 is SGHTA, CDR2 FQGTGA. Profiled with immunoSEQ multiplex PCR; TCRdb holds only in-frame clones, not every one. The repertoire holds 95,000 to 150,000 clones, with approximately 92% as singletons. On this clone itself: The antigen is unknown.

The sequence was obtained from an adult in good health. This rearrangement joins TRBV7-3 to TRBJ2-2; D call uncertain. The sequencing here drew on peripheral blood, taken on day 0 of AZD1222 vaccination. CDR3 sequence (DNA): TGTGCCAGCAGCGACCGGGCGAACACCGGGGAGCTGTTTTTT. The encoded protein is CASSDRANTGELFF.